These 16 T cell receptor beta chains came from one sample sequenced in a study of T-cell memory formation after mild COVID-19. TCRdb re-called the 5' RACE reads with MiXCR, one entry per CDR3 protein. Found here are some 340,000 distinct CDR3 sequences, 10% to 15% of them singletons; the top ten hold about 20%. Sequenced material: PBMCs or a T cell subset sorted from them (not recorded which). The receptors here all came from a man aged 18-30 years who had mild COVID-19 (a few samples of this study predate the infection). Cell type and time point are not known.

CDR3 DNA sequence: TGTGCCAGCAGCCAAGGTCCGGGGTCGAACACTGAAGCTTTCTTT. It is translated as CASSQGPGSNTEAFF. This rearrangement joins TRBV3-1 to TRBJ1-1; D ambiguous. Per germline, CDR1 LGHDT and CDR2 YNNKEL (reference sequence). The CDR3 contains 15 residues. V was pared by 1 base and J by 1 base, with 10 bases between.

This clonotype was found many times. The chain links TRBV5-1 to TRBJ2-2; D call uncertain. V lost 1 base and J 6 bases, leaving 13 bases between the germline ends. The CDR3 runs to 15 residues. CDR1 SGHRS and CDR2 YFSETQ come from the germline V gene. The CDR3 sequence is CASSLNTLRPGELFF. CDR3 DNA sequence: TGCGCCAGCAGCTTGAATACCCTGCGGCCCGGGGAGCTGTTTTTT. The whole variable domain, remainder taken from reference TRBV5-1 and TRBJ2-2, is KAGVTQTPRYLIKTRGQQVTLSCSPISGHRSVSWYQQTPGQGLQFLFEYFSETQRNKGNFPGRFSGRQFSNSRSEMNVSTLELGDSALYLCASSLNTLRPGELFFGEGSRLTVL.

This clonotype was seen only a few times. This sequence joins TRBV4-1 and TRBJ1-1; the D is unclear. V was pared by 0 bases and J by 5 bases, with 13 bases between. Germline V gene data show CDR1 as MGHRA and CDR2 as YSYEKL. This CDR3 spans 15 amino acids. The CDR3 DNA reads TGCGCCAGCAGCCAAGATATGGGGAGGAAAACTGAAGCTTTCTTT. Translating gives CASSQDMGRKTEAFF.

The gene calls are TRBV7-9 and TRBJ1-1; TRBD1 aligns across 9 bases. The CDR3 has 14 residues. The V gene end was trimmed by 4 bases and the J gene end by 1 base; junction bases not matched to a gene: 1. Germline V gene data show CDR1 as SEHNR and CDR2 as FQNEAQ (reference sequence). CDR3 residues: CASSWTGANTEAFF. CDR3 DNA sequence: TGTGCCAGCAGCTGGACAGGGGCGAACACTGAAGCTTTCTTT. Full variable domain (rest looked up from reference TRBV7-9 and TRBJ1-1): DTGVSQNPRHKITKRGQNVTFRCDPISEHNRLYWYRQTLGQGPEFLTYFQNEAQLEKSRLLSDRFSAERPKGSFSTLEIQRTEQGDSAMYLCASSWTGANTEAFFGQGTRLTVV.

The chain combines TRBV7-3 with TRBJ1-1; tentatively, D is TRBD1 (5 bases). Germline lookup yields CDR1 SGHTA and CDR2 FQGTGA. The V end was cut by 1 base, the J end by 0 bases, with 12 bases between. CDR3 length equals 16 residues. The CDR3 bases are TGTGCCAGCAGCTTAATGGGCAGGGTCATGAACACTGAAGCTTTCTTT. Translated: CASSLMGRVMNTEAFF.

This clonotype was observed once. The chain joins TRBV5-1 to TRBJ2-6; D not certain. Germline V gene data show CDR1 as SGHRS and CDR2 as YFSETQ. The CDR3 runs 16 residues. The V gene lost 0 bases and the J gene lost 0 bases, with 7 bases spanning the gap. The CDR3 DNA reads as TGCGCCAGCAGCTTGGCAGGCTTCTCTGGGGCCAACGTCCTGACTTTC. Its translation: CASSLAGFSGANVLTF.

The J gene is TRBJ1-2, the V gene TRBV12-3 or TRBV12-4, with D perhaps matching TRBD1 (5 bases). The CDR3 is 13 amino acids. With 4 bases removed from V and 7 bases from J, the gap between germline ends came to 13 bases. The CDR3 bases are TGTGCCAGCAGTTATCCGGGACTTGTTGGCTACACCTTC. It is translated as CASSYPGLVGYTF.

The chain couples TRBV5-6 to TRBJ2-3, with TRBD2 matching over 10 bases. Germline CDR1 SGHDT, CDR2 YYEEEE. The junction had 4 bases not matched to a gene; V was cut back by 4 bases and J by 2 bases. CDR3 length: 15 amino acids. The CDR3: CASSQLAGDTDTQYF. CDR3 DNA sequence: TGTGCCAGCAGCCAGCTAGCGGGGGACACAGATACGCAGTATTTT.

In its sample, this clonotype was seen many times. The rearrangement joins TRBV6-6 to TRBJ2-3; possibly TRBD1 for D (5 bases). The CDR3 is 15 residues long. V was shortened by 2 bases and J by 0 bases, with 9 bases between the two germline ends. CDR1 is MNHNY, CDR2 SVGAGI, per germline (reference sequence). The CDR3 is CASSYGHLSTDTQYF. The CDR3 DNA reads as TGTGCCAGCAGTTACGGACACCTTAGCACAGATACGCAGTATTTT.

In this sample, this clonotype turned up a few times. The chain is built from TRBV27 and TRBJ1-6, with 7 positions matching TRBD1. The CDR3 covers 14 residues. Germline assignment: CDR1 MNHEY and CDR2 SMNVEV (reference sequence). The junction had 6 bases not matched to a gene; V was cut back by 5 bases and J by 8 bases. The CDR3 sequence: CASSVTGWDSPLHF. The CDR3 coding sequence is TGTGCCAGCAGTGTGACAGGGTGGGATTCACCCCTCCACTTT.

This clonotype has more than one count but fewer than ten. J is TRBJ2-3 and V is TRBV24-1, with D hard to call. The CDR3 extends over 13 amino acids. The V gene's germline CDR1 is KGHDR and CDR2 SFDVKD. Trimming removed 4 bases at V and 0 bases at J, with 4 bases between. For the CDR3, the DNA is TGTGCCACCAGTGACCACAGCACAGATACGCAGTATTTT. It encodes CATSDHSTDTQYF.

J is TRBJ2-2 and V is TRBV6-2 or TRBV6-3; TRBD2 agrees at 7 bases. The germline V gene encodes CDR1 MNHEY and CDR2 SVGEGT. This CDR3 is built from 16 residues. V trimming: 9 bases; J trimming: 3 bases; junction bases outside the gene matches: 13. Here the CDR3 DNA reads TGTGCCAGAAGCCAGTTTGGCGGGAGCTACACCGGGGAGCTGTTTTTT. Amino acid sequence: CARSQFGGSYTGELFF.

This clonotype turned up a few times. The CDR3 here is CASSFRPQGGGELFF. The CDR3 DNA reads as TGCGCCAGCAGCTTCAGACCCCAGGGAGGCGGGGAGCTGTTTTTT. The chain combines TRBV5-1 with TRBJ2-2; D is possibly TRBD2 (6 bases). Trimming took off 2 bases at V and 7 bases at J, with 15 bases between the two ends. CDR1 is SGHRS and CDR2 is YFSETQ in the germline V gene. The CDR3 contains 15 residues.

This clonotype was recorded a few times. This chain joins TRBV24-1 and TRBJ2-1, with D possibly being TRBD1 or TRBD2 (6 bases each). This CDR3 has 14 residues. Germline CDR1 is KGHDR and CDR2 is SFDVKD. The germline V and J ends were trimmed by 7 bases and 7 bases, with 16 bases remaining between them. CDR3 coding DNA: TGTGCCACCAGCAGGGGACTCCCCCCAAATGAGCAGTTCTTC. It codes for CATSRGLPPNEQFF.

This clonotype was picked up many times. This chain uses TRBV7-2 with TRBJ2-3, with 9 bases lining up with TRBD2. The germline V gene encodes CDR1 SGHTA and CDR2 FQGNSA. The CDR3 runs 16 residues. J gave up 1 base and V 6 bases, and 8 bases lay outside the gene matches. CDR3 residues: CASRRNSGGGTDTQYF. The CDR3 DNA is TGTGCCAGCAGGAGAAATAGCGGGGGTGGCACAGATACGCAGTATTTT.

The V gene is TRBV4-1, the J gene TRBJ1-2; weak D call: TRBD1 (6 bases). The V gene lost 1 base and the J gene lost 5 bases, with 20 bases spanning the gap. Germline CDR1 MGHRA, CDR2 YSYEKL. The CDR3 runs 17 residues. The CDR3 protein is CASSQVFGSGEIYGYTF. The CDR3 nucleotides are TGCGCCAGCAGCCAAGTGTTCGGCTCAGGGGAAATATATGGCTACACCTTC.